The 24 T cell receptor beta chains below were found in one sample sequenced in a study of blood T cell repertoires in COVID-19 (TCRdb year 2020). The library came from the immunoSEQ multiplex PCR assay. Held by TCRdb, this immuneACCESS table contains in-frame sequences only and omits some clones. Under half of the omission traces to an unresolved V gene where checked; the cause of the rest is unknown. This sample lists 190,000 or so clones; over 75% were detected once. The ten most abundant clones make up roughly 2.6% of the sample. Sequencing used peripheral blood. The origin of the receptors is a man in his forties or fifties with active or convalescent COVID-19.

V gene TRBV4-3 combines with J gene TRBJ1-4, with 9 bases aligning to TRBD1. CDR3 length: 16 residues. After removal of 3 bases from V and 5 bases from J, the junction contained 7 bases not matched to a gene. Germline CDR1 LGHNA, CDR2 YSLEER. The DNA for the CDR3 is TGCGCCAGCAGCCACCGCCTGACAGGGGGAAATGAAAAACTGTTTTTT. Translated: CASSHRLTGGNEKLFF.

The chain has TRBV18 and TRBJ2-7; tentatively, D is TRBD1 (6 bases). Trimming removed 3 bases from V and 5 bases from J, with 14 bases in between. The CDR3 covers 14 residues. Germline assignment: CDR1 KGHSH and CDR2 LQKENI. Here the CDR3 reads CASSPTGRRDEQYF. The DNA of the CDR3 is TGTGCCAGCTCACCTACAGGGCGGCGCGACGAGCAGTACTTC. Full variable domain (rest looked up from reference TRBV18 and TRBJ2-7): NAGVMQNPRHLVRRRGQEARLRCSPMKGHSHVYWYRQLPEEGLKFMVYLQKENIIDESGMPKERFSAEFPKEGPSILRIQQVVRGDSAAYFCASSPTGRRDEQYFGPGTRLTVT.

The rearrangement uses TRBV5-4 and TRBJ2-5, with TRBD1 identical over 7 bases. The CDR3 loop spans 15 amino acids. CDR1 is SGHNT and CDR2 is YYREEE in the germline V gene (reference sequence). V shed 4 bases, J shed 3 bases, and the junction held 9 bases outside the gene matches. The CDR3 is CASSHNRDSKETQYF. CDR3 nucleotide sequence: TGTGCCAGCAGCCACAACCGGGACAGTAAAGAGACCCAGTACTTC.

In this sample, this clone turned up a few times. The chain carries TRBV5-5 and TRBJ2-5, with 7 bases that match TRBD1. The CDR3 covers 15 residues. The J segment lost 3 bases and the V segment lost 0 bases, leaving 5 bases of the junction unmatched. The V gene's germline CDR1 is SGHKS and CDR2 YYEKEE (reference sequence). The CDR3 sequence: CASSLVTGLKETQYF. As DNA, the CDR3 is TGTGCCAGCAGCTTGGTGACAGGGTTAAAAGAGACCCAGTACTTC.

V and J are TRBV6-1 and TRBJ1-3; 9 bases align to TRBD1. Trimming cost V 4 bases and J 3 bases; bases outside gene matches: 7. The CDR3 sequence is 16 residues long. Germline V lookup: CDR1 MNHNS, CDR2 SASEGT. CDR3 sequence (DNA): TGTGCCAGCAGTGGAAGACAGGGGGGCTATGGAAACACCATATATTTT. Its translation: CASSGRQGGYGNTIYF.

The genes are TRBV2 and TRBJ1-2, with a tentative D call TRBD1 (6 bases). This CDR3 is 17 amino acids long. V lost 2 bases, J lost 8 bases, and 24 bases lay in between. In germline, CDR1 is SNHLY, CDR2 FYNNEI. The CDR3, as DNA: TGTGCCAGCAGTGAACGAACAGGGTATTCAACTATGGGAGGCTACACCTTC. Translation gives CASSERTGYSTMGGYTF.

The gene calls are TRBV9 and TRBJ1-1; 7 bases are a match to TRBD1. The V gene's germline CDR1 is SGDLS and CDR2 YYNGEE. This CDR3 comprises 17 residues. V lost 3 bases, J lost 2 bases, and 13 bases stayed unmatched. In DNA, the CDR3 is TGTGCCAGCAGCGCAGGCATACGGGACAGCTCTAACACTGAAGCTTTCTTT. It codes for CASSAGIRDSSNTEAFF.

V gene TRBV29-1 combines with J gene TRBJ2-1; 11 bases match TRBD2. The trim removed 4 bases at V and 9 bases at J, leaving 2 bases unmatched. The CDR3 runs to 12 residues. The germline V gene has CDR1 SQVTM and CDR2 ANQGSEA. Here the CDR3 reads CSVVAGGREQFF. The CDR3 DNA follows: TGCAGCGTTGTAGCGGGGGGGCGTGAGCAGTTCTTC.

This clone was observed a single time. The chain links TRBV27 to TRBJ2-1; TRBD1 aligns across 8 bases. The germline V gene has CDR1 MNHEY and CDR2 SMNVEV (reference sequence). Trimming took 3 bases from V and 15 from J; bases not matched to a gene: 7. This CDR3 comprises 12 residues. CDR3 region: CASSFYGQGWFF. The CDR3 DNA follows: TGTGCCAGCAGTTTTTACGGACAGGGCTGGTTCTTC.

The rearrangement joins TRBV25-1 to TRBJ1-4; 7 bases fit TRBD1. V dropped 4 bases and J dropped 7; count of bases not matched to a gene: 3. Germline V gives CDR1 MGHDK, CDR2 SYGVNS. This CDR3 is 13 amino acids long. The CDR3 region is CASSVAGGEKLFF. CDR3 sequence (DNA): TGTGCCAGCAGTGTAGCAGGGGGTGAAAAACTGTTTTTT.

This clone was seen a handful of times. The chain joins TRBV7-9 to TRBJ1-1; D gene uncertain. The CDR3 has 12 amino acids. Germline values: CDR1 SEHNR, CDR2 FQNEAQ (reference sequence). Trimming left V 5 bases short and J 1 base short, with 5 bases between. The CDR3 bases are TGTGCCAGCAGCCGAGGGAACACTGAAGCTTTCTTT. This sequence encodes CASSRGNTEAFF.

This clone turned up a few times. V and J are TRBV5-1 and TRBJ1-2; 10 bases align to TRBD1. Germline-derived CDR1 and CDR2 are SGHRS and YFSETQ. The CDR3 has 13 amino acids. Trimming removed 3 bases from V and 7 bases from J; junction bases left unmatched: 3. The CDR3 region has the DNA TGCGCCAGCAGCTCCGGACAGGGGGGTGGCTACACCTTC. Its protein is CASSSGQGGGYTF.

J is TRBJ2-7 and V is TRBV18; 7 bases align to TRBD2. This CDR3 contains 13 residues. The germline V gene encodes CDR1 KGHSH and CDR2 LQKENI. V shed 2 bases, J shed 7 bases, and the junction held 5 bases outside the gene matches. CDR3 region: CASSPRSAGEQYF. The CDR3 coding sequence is TGTGCCAGCTCACCAAGGTCAGCGGGGGAGCAGTACTTC. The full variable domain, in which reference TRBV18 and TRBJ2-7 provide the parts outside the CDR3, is NAGVMQNPRHLVRRRGQEARLRCSPMKGHSHVYWYRQLPEEGLKFMVYLQKENIIDESGMPKERFSAEFPKEGPSILRIQQVVRGDSAAYFCASSPRSAGEQYFGPGTRLTVT.

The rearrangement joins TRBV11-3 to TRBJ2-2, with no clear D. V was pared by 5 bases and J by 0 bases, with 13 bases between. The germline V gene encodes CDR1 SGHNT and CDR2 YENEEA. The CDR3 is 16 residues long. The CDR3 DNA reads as TGTGCCAGCAGCCCACGCCGCGGCACGAACACCGGGGAGCTGTTTTTT. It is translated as CASSPRRGTNTGELFF. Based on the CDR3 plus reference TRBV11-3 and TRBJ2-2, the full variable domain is EAGVVQSPRYKIIEKKQPVAFWCNPISGHNTLYWYLQNLGQGPELLIRYENEEAVDDSQLPKDRFSAERLKGVDSTLKIQPAELGDSAVYLCASSPRRGTNTGELFFGEGSRLTVL.

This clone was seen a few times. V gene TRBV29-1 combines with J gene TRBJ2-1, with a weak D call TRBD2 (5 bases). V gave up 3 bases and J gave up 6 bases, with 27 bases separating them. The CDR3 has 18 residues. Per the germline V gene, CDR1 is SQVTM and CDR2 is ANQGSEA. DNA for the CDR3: TGCAGCGTTGATATCTCCGGACTTTCTCGGACTGGCGCCAATGAGCAGTTCTTC. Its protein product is CSVDISGLSRTGANEQFF.

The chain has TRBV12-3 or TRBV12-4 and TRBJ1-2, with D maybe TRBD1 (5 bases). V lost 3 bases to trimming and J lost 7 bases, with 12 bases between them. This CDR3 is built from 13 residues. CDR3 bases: TGTGCCAGCAGTTTCGTTTCAGGGTTTGGCTACACCTTC. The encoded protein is CASSFVSGFGYTF.

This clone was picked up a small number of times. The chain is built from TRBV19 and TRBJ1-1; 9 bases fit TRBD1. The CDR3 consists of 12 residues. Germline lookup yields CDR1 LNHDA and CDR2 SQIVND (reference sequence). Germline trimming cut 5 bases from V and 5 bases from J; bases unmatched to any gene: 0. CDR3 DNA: TGTGCCAGTAGTGGGACAGGGACTGAAGCTTTCTTT. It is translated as CASSGTGTEAFF.

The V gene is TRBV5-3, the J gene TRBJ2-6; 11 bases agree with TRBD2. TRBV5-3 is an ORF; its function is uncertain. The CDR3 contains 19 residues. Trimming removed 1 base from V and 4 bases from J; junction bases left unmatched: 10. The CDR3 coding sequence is TGTGCCAGAAGCTTGTTGTCTAGCGGGGGGAGCACAGGGGCCAACGTCCTGACTTTC. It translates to CARSLLSSGGSTGANVLTF.

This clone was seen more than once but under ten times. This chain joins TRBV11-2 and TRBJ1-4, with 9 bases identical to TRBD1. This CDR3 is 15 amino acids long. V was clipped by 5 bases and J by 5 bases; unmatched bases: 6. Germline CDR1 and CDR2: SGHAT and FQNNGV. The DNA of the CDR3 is TGTGCCAGCAGCGCCGGGACAGGGCGAAATGAAAAACTGTTTTTT. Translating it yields CASSAGTGRNEKLFF.

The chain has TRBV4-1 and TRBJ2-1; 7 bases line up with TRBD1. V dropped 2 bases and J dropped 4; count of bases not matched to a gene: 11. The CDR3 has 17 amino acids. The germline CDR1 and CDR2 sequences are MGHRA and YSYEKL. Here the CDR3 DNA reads TGCGCCAGCAGCCAAATATCCGGGACAGTTGATTACAATGAGCAGTTCTTC. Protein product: CASSQISGTVDYNEQFF.

CDR3 sequence reads: CASSYFGGEETQYF. As DNA, the CDR3 is TGTGCCAGCAGTTACTTCGGGGGGGAAGAGACCCAGTACTTC. The J gene is TRBJ2-5, the V gene TRBV6-6; 8 bases are shared with TRBD2. Germline V gives CDR1 MNHNY, CDR2 SVGAGI (reference sequence). V was clipped by 1 base and J by 3 bases; unmatched bases: 1. This CDR3 comprises 14 residues.

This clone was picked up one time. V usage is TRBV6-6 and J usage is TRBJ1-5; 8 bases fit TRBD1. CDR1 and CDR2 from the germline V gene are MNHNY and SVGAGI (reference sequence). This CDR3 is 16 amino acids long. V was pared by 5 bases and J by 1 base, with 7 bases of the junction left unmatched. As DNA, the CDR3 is TGTGCCAGCAGTATCAGGGGGCGCGAAAGCAATCAGCCCCAGCATTTT. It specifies CASSIRGRESNQPQHF.

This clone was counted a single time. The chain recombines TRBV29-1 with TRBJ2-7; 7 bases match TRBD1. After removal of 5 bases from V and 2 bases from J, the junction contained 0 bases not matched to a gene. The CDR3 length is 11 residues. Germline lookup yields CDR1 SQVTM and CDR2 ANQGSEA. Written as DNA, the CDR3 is TGCAGCGTTCAGGGGGCCTACGAGCAGTACTTC. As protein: CSVQGAYEQYF.

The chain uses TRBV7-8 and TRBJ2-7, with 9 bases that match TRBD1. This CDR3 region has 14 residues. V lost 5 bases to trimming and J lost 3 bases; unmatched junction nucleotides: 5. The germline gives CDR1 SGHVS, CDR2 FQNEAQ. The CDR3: CASSRRTGDYEQYF. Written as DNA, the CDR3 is TGTGCCAGCAGCAGAAGGACAGGGGACTACGAGCAGTACTTC.